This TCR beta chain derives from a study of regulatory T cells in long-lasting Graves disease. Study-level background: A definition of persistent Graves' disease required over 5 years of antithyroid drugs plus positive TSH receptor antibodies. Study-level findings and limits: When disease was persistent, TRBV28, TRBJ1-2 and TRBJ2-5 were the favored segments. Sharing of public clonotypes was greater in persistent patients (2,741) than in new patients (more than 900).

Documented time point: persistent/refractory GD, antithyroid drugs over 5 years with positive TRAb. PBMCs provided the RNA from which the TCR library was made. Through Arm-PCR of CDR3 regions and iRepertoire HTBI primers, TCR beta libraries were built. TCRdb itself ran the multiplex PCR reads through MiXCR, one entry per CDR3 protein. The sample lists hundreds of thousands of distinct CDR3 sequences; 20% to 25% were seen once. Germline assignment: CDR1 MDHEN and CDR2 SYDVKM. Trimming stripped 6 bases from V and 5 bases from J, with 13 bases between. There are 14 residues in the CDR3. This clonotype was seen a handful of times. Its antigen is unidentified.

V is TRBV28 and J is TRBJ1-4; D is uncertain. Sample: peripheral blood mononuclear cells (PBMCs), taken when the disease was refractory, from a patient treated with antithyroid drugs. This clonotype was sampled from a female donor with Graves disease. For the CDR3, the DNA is TGTGCCAGCAGCCCGGTGGGCCGGAATGAAAAACTGTTTTTT. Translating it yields CASSPVGRNEKLFF.